A selection of T cell receptor beta chains follows, all from one sample in a study of blood T cell dynamics during melanoma immunotherapy. TCRdb keeps only in-frame clones here, not all; method: immunoSEQ multiplex PCR. The sample lists roughly 10,000 clones; about 80% were seen once. Here the sequenced sample was blood, taken from a patient treated with checkpoint blockade. These receptors were taken from a human donor with melanoma. Each CDR3 is given with its conserved first and last residue. D genes are given only for firm matches. Rows may omit the clone size; those that give it use once, few, many or a size class.

clone_size d_call j_call v_call cdr3_nt cdr3_aa
NA NA TRBJ2-5 TRBV28 TGTGCCAGCAGTTTCAACAGGGAAGAGACCCAGTACTTC CASSFNREETQYF
once NA TRBJ2-5 TRBV4-1 TGCGCCAGCAGCCCCCCGGGACGGCAAGAGACCCAGTACTTC CASSPPGRQETQYF
NA TRBD1 TRBJ1-1 TRBV19 TGTGCCAGTATACCCGCCGGACAGGGAAAGACTGAAGCTTTCTTT CASIPAGQGKTEAFF
NA NA TRBJ1-1 TRBV10-1 TGCGCCAGCAGTGGAGGAAGAGGGCTAGACACTGAAGCTTTCTTT CASSGGRGLDTEAFF
NA TRBD2 TRBJ2-1 TRBV29-1 TGCAGCGTCCTTAGCGGGAGCTCCTACAATGAGCAGTTCTTC CSVLSGSSYNEQFF
NA NA TRBJ2-3 TRBV4-2 TGTGCCAGCAGCCAAGGGATTCCAGGCGGAGGTCTCAATGCAGATACGCAGTATTTT CASSQGIPGGGLNADTQYF
NA NA TRBJ1-2 TRBV29-1 TGCAGCGTGGCGGGGGGGAGCTATGGCTACACCTTC CSVAGGSYGYTF
few TRBD1 TRBJ2-7 TRBV10-3 TGTGCCACCTCCCACCCGGGACAGGGAGGGTACGAGCAGTACTTC CATSHPGQGGYEQYF
few NA TRBJ1-5 TRBV6-6 TGTGCCAGCAGCCTCGACAGGTCCTACAATCAGCCCCAGCATTTT CASSLDRSYNQPQHF
once NA TRBJ1-2 TRBV4-1 TGCGCCAGCAGCCAAGAGCGGGCTTCAGGGAACGGCTACACCTTC CASSQERASGNGYTF
NA TRBD1 TRBJ1-6 TRBV4-2 TGTGCCAGCAGCTTGGGACAGGGGGCCTTCGCCTTCAATTCACCCCTCCACTTT CASSLGQGAFAFNSPLHF
NA NA TRBJ1-5 TRBV6-1 TGTGCCAGCAGTGAATGGGAGGGTTTGGGCAATCAGCCCCAGCATTTT CASSEWEGLGNQPQHF
few NA TRBJ1-1 TRBV12-5 TGTGCTAGTGCCTCGACGGTGAACACTGAAGCTTTCTTT CASASTVNTEAFF
NA NA TRBJ2-7 TRBV2 TGTGCCAGCAGTGAACAGGGGAGCTACGAGCAGTACTTC CASSEQGSYEQYF
NA NA TRBJ1-3 TRBV19 TGTGCCAGTATTGGGGCTGGAAACACCATATATTTT CASIGAGNTIYF
NA NA TRBJ2-7 TRBV6-5 TGTGCCAGCAGTTACAAACGGCAGGGGCCCTACGAGCAGTACTTC CASSYKRQGPYEQYF
once NA TRBJ2-1 TRBV7-2 TGTGCCAGCAGCTTAGCGCTGGTGAATGAGCAGTTCTTC CASSLALVNEQFF
NA TRBD2 TRBJ2-1 TRBV10-1 TGCGCCAGCAGTGTTAGCGGGAGCTACAATGAGCAGTTCTTC CASSVSGSYNEQFF
NA NA TRBJ2-3 TRBV15 TGTGCCACCAGCAGAGGAGGCCTAGCGCTCACAGATACGCAGTATTTT CATSRGGLALTDTQYF
NA NA TRBJ2-5 TRBV5-1 TGCGCCAGCAGCTTGGGAACAGGGCTGGAGACCCAGTACTTC CASSLGTGLETQYF
once NA TRBJ1-4 TRBV6-5 TGTGCCAGCAGTCCTACGTGGGCTAATGAAAAACTGTTTTTT CASSPTWANEKLFF
NA TRBD2 TRBJ2-7 TRBV5-1 TGCGCCAGCAGCCCGAGCGGCGGGAGTGTCGAGCAGTACTTC CASSPSGGSVEQYF
medium-sized TRBD1 TRBJ1-2 TRBV7-8 TGTGCCAGCAGCCCCGGGACAGGGATTTATGGCTACACCTTC CASSPGTGIYGYTF
once NA TRBJ2-1 TRBV5-6 TGTGCCAGCAGCTTATCACAGACCTCCTACAATGAGCAGTTCTTC CASSLSQTSYNEQFF
NA TRBD2 TRBJ2-1 TRBV27 TGTGCCAGCAGTAGACTGAGCGGGAGCTCCTACAATGAGCAGTTCTTC CASSRLSGSSYNEQFF
NA TRBD1 TRBJ2-1 TRBV19 TGTGCCAGTAGTACCCCTAGGACAGGATGGAATGAGCAGTTCTTC CASSTPRTGWNEQFF
NA TRBD2 TRBJ2-1 TRBV6-6 TGTGCCAGCACTAGACTAGCGGGGGGCGATGAGCAGTTCTTC CASTRLAGGDEQFF
few TRBD1 TRBJ1-2 TRBV7-9 TGTGCCAGCAGCCAGGACAGGGGAGATGGCTACACCTTC CASSQDRGDGYTF
NA NA TRBJ2-1 TRBV7-8 TGTGCCAGCAGCTTAGCGGGAGTTAGGAGAGGTGAGCAGTTCTTC CASSLAGVRRGEQFF
NA TRBD1 TRBJ1-6 TRBV7-9 TGTGCCAGCAGCCCCCGACAGGGGAACAATTCACCCCTCCACTTT CASSPRQGNNSPLHF
NA NA TRBJ2-1 TRBV11-2 TGTGCCAGCAGCCGTCCGGCAAGCTCCTACAATGAGCAGTTCTTC CASSRPASSYNEQFF
NA TRBD2 TRBJ2-5 TRBV11-2 TGTGCCAGCAGCTCCTCGGGGGGTGCGGAGACCCAGTACTTC CASSSSGGAETQYF
NA NA TRBJ2-3 TRBV15 TGTGCCACCAGCAGAGATAGAGGGGATCGCACAGATACGCAGTATTTT CATSRDRGDRTDTQYF
NA TRBD2 TRBJ2-3 TRBV4-3 TGCGCCAGCAGCCACGACCCTAGCGGAGGAAGCAGCACAGATACGCAGTATTTT CASSHDPSGGSSTDTQYF
NA NA TRBJ1-2 TRBV5-5 TGTGCCAGCAGCTTTTGGTCCTGGGGGTCTAATGACTACACCTTC CASSFWSWGSNDYTF
NA NA TRBJ1-6 TRBV7-2 TGTGCCAGCAGCTTAAGCCAGGGAAACAATTCACCCCTCCACTTT CASSLSQGNNSPLHF
NA NA TRBJ2-5 TRBV19 TGTGCCAGTAGTATGGGCAGACAAGAGACCCAGTACTTC CASSMGRQETQYF
NA TRBD1 TRBJ1-6 TRBV6-5 TGTGCCAGCAGCGACAGGGATTCACCCCTCCACTTT CASSDRDSPLHF
NA NA TRBJ2-2 TRBV6-1 TGTGCCAGCAGTGAAGCGCCCCCGAACACCGGGGAGCTGTTTTTT CASSEAPPNTGELFF
few TRBD2 TRBJ2-1 TRBV7-3 TGTGCCAGCAGCTTACTAGCGGGAGGACGGAGGAATGAGCAGTTCTTC CASSLLAGGRRNEQFF
NA NA TRBJ1-4 TRBV28 TGTGCCAGCAGGGGCCTTATGGGGCTGGAGGAAAAACTGTTTTTT CASRGLMGLEEKLFF
NA TRBD1 TRBJ1-5 TRBV2 TGTGCCAGCAGTCAAGGGGGCGCGGGCAATCAGCCCCAGCATTTT CASSQGGAGNQPQHF
once TRBD2 TRBJ2-5 TRBV4-2 TGTGCCAGCAGCCAAGATCGGTCTAGCGGCAAGGAGACCCAGTACTTC CASSQDRSSGKETQYF
NA TRBD1 TRBJ1-6 TRBV6-1 TGTGCCAGCAGTGAACCTAGGACAGGCCTACTAAATTCACCCCTCCACTTT CASSEPRTGLLNSPLHF
NA NA TRBJ2-1 TRBV11-2 TGTGCCACAGTCAGGGGTGATGCTGAGCAGTTCTTC CATVRGDAEQFF
NA TRBD1 TRBJ1-1 TRBV28 TGTGCCAGCAGTCCCTTAACAGGGGGCACTGAAGCTTTCTTT CASSPLTGGTEAFF
NA NA TRBJ1-6 TRBV6-5 TGTGCCAGCAGTTACTATCAGAATTGGTCACCCCTCCACTTT CASSYYQNWSPLHF
NA NA TRBJ2-5 TRBV10-3 TGTGCCATCAGTGAGAGTTGGGGAGCGGAGACCCAGTACTTC CAISESWGAETQYF
few NA TRBJ1-2 TRBV7-9 TGTGCCAGCAGCTCACAGACACTGACTGTCGACTTC CASSSQTLTVDF
once TRBD1 TRBJ2-7 TRBV5-1 TGCGCCAGCAGCCGAAAGGCGGACAGGGTGAACGAGCAGTACTTC CASSRKADRVNEQYF
NA NA TRBJ1-5 TRBV4-3 TGCGCCAGCAGCCAAGATAGTCGCAGCAATCAGCCCCAGCATTTT CASSQDSRSNQPQHF
NA NA TRBJ1-1 TRBV6-6 TGTGCCAGCAGCCGGACATTAATGGGCACTGAAGCTTTCTTT CASSRTLMGTEAFF
NA TRBD1 TRBJ1-1 TRBV13 TGTGCCAGCAGCATAGGACAGGCCTACACTGAAGCTTTCTTT CASSIGQAYTEAFF
NA NA TRBJ1-2 TRBV7-2 TGTGCCAGCAGCTTGCCTCCTACAGGGACCTATGGCTACACCTTC CASSLPPTGTYGYTF